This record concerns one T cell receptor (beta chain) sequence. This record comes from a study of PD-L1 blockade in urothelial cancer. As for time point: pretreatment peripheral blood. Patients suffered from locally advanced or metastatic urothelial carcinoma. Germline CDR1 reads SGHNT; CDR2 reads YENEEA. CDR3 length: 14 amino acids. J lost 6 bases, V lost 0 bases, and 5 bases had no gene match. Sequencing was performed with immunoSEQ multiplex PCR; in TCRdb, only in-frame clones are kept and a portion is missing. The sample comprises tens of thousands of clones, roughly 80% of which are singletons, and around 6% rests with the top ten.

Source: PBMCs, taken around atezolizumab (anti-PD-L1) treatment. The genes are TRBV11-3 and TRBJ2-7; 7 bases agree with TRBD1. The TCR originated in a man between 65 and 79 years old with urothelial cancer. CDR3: CASSLEGQSGEQYF. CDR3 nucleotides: TGTGCCAGCAGCTTAGAGGGACAGAGCGGCGAGCAGTACTTC.